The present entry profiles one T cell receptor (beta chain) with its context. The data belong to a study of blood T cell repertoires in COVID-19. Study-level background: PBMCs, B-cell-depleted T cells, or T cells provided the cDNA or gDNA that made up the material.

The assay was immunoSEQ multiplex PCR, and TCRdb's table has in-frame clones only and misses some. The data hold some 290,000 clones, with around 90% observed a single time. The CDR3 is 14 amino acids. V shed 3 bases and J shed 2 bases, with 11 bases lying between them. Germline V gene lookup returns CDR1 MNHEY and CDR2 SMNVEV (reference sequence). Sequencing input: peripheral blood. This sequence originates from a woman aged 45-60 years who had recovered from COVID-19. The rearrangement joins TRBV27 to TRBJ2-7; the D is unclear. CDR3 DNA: TGTGCCAGCAGTTTGTCAGTTTCGACCTACGAGCAGTACTTC. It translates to CASSLSVSTYEQYF.